These 9 T cell receptor beta chains came from one sample sequenced in a study of T cell responses to AZD1222 COVID-19 vaccine. Sequenced by immunoSEQ multiplex PCR; TCRdb stores in-frame clones only, minus some. The table lists about 180,000 clones, roughly 88% of them singletons. The sequences come from peripheral blood, collected on day 0 of AZD1222 vaccination. These TCRs come from an adult in good health.

Only a few counts were recorded for this clone. The J gene is TRBJ2-1, the V gene TRBV2, with 10 bases fitting TRBD1. Germline CDR1 SNHLY, CDR2 FYNNEI. Germline trimming cut 10 bases from V and 5 bases from J; bases unmatched to any gene: 8. This CDR3 has 14 residues. The CDR3 DNA sequence: TGTGCCAATCAGTGGGACAGGGGAAACAATGAGCAGTTCTTC. It specifies CANQWDRGNNEQFF.

The chain couples TRBV18 to TRBJ2-7, with a tentative D call TRBD2 (5 bases). V gave up 2 bases and J gave up 3 bases, with 11 bases separating them. CDR1 is KGHSH and CDR2 is LQKENI in the germline V gene. The CDR3 covers 14 residues. CDR3 sequence reads: CASSPLSGSYEQYF. CDR3 DNA sequence: TGTGCCAGCTCACCATTGTCTGGGAGCTACGAGCAGTACTTC.

The chain has TRBV28 and TRBJ2-7, with TRBD2 as a possible D gene (5 bases). The germline V gene has CDR1 MDHEN and CDR2 SYDVKM. Between the trimmed V and J ends, which lost 3 bases and 0 bases, there was a span of 18 bases. The CDR3 contains 17 residues. The CDR3 spells CASSLEAYSPVSYEQYF. In nucleotides, the CDR3 is TGTGCCAGCAGTTTGGAGGCATACAGCCCCGTCTCCTACGAGCAGTACTTC.

J is TRBJ2-5 and V is TRBV20-1; TRBD2 might be the D (5 bases). Per the germline V gene, CDR1 is DFQATT and CDR2 is SNEGSKA (reference sequence). Trimming stripped 4 bases from V and 4 bases from J, with 7 bases between. The CDR3 has 11 residues. The CDR3 DNA reads TGCAGTGCTAACCGGGGAGAGACCCAGTACTTC. It yields the protein CSANRGETQYF.

The rearrangement links TRBV19 to TRBJ1-6; D may be TRBD1 (6 bases). V lost 6 bases, J lost 6 bases, and 15 bases lay in between. Germline CDR1 and CDR2: LNHDA and SQIVND (reference sequence). The CDR3 is made up of 15 amino acids. For the CDR3, the DNA is TGTGCCAGTAGCGATCCGGGACAAGGTAATTCACCCCTCCACTTT. Its protein is CASSDPGQGNSPLHF.

V and J are TRBV11-1 and TRBJ1-4, with D unclear. This CDR3 is built from 14 residues. Germline loops: CDR1 SGHAT, CDR2 FQDESV (reference sequence). The V and J ends lost 6 bases and 2 bases respectively, with 10 bases between them. The CDR3 DNA follows: TGTGCCAGCAGTAAGGGCCACACTAATGAAAAACTGTTTTTT. It translates to CASSKGHTNEKLFF.

CDR3 protein: CASSSPQAQNTEAFF. The DNA of the CDR3 is TGTGCCAGCAGTTCCCCCCAGGCCCAGAACACTGAAGCTTTCTTT. The rearrangement joins TRBV28 to TRBJ1-1, with unresolved D. Trimming left V 4 bases short and J 1 base short, with 13 bases between. Germline loops: CDR1 MDHEN, CDR2 SYDVKM. The CDR3 is made up of 15 amino acids.

This chain joins TRBV5-1 and TRBJ1-2; D possibly corresponds to TRBD1 (5 bases). This CDR3 spans 13 amino acids. V was trimmed by 2 bases and J by 3 bases, leaving 8 bases between them. Looked up from germline, CDR1 is SGHRS and CDR2 is YFSETQ. CDR3 loop: CASSFATDYGYTF. The CDR3 DNA is TGCGCCAGCAGCTTTGCGACAGACTATGGCTACACCTTC.

This chain connects TRBV5-5 to TRBJ1-2, with D hard to call. Germline assignment: CDR1 SGHKS and CDR2 YYEKEE (reference sequence). The CDR3 is 12 residues long. V was shortened by 1 base and J by 10 bases, with 11 bases between the two germline ends. The CDR3: CASSLNEGAYTF. The DNA of the CDR3 is TGTGCCAGCAGCTTGAATGAGGGAGCCTACACCTTC.